Below are 17 T cell receptor beta chains sequenced from a single sample in a study of T-cell reconstitution after alpha-beta-depleted transplantation in children. As it was prepared, the TCRbeta library received unique molecular identifiers. TCRdb re-called the PCR reads through MiXCR, storing one row per CDR3 protein. Seen here are about 400,000 distinct CDR3 sequences, about 20% observed once, and the top ten hold less than 4.5%. The sample consisted of PBMCs from the stem cell graft donor, taken from the stem cell graft. The receptor source for this set is a human donor who donated a stem cell graft to a child with acute myeloid leukemia.

This clonotype was counted at least ten times. This chain connects TRBV29-1 to TRBJ2-1, with D possibly matching TRBD1 (6 bases). V lost 3 bases and J lost 8, with 14 bases in between. The CDR3 is 13 residues long. Per germline, CDR1 SQVTM and CDR2 ANQGSEA. CDR3 sequence (DNA): TGCAGCGTTGAGCCAGGGGTAGTCGATGAGCAGTTCTTC. It yields the protein CSVEPGVVDEQFF.

In this sample, this clonotype turned up many times. J is TRBJ2-1 and V is TRBV24-1; weak D call: TRBD2 (6 bases). Looked up from germline, CDR1 is KGHDR and CDR2 is SFDVKD. The CDR3 is 18 residues long. The germline V and J ends were trimmed by 3 bases and 0 bases, with 17 bases remaining between them. The CDR3 protein is CATSDHTIMRGSYNEQFF. As DNA, the CDR3 is TGTGCCACCAGTGATCATACCATCATGCGGGGCTCCTACAATGAGCAGTTCTTC.

Only a few counts were recorded for this clonotype. The chain combines TRBV15 with TRBJ2-1, with 7 positions matching TRBD2. Trimming took 0 bases from V and 5 from J; bases not matched to a gene: 4. Germline lookup yields CDR1 LNHNV and CDR2 YYDKDF (reference sequence). CDR3 length: 15 amino acids. The CDR3 DNA sequence: TGTGCCACCAGCAGAGAACTAGCGCCAAACAATGAGCAGTTCTTC. Amino acid sequence: CATSRELAPNNEQFF.

This clonotype showed up many times. DNA of the CDR3: TGTGCCAGCAGCTTAGGGGTAGCGGGAGCCTACGAGCAGTACTTC. Translation gives CASSLGVAGAYEQYF. The chain joins TRBV7-3 to TRBJ2-7, with 9 positions matching TRBD2. Germline trimming cut 2 bases from V and 2 bases from J; bases unmatched to any gene: 4. Germline assignment: CDR1 SGHTA and CDR2 FQGTGA. The CDR3 has 15 residues.

J is TRBJ2-7 and V is TRBV20-1; 15 nucleotides align to TRBD2. This CDR3 comprises 15 residues. V lost 5 bases, J lost 5 bases, and 7 bases stayed unmatched. Germline V lookup: CDR1 DFQATT, CDR2 SNEGSKA (reference sequence). CDR3 nucleotides: TGCAGTGCTCCGAGGGGACTAGCGGGAGGTAACGAGCAGTACTTC. Its translation: CSAPRGLAGGNEQYF.

A few counts support this clonotype. This rearrangement joins TRBV12-3 or TRBV12-4 to TRBJ2-7; 9 bases are shared with TRBD2. Trimming at V came to 6 bases and at J to 1 base, leaving 19 bases not matched to a gene. CDR3 length: 19 residues. CDR3 protein: CASSFVFGGRDLSSYEQYF. DNA for the CDR3: TGTGCCAGCAGCTTCGTCTTTGGCGGGAGGGATTTATCTTCCTACGAGCAGTACTTC.

The chain recombines TRBV4-1 with TRBJ2-1; D uncertain. The CDR3 has 14 amino acids. The V end was cut by 0 bases, the J end by 4 bases, with 7 bases between. Germline V gene sequence: CDR1 MGHRA, CDR2 YSYEKL. For the CDR3, the DNA is TGCGCCAGCAGCCAAGATCTCGGTTACAATGAGCAGTTCTTC. Translation gives CASSQDLGYNEQFF.

The chain recombines TRBV7-2 with TRBJ2-7, with no clear D. The ends were cut back, 1 base at V and 7 bases at J, with 11 bases in the middle. The CDR3 runs to 13 residues. Looked up from germline, CDR1 is SGHTA and CDR2 is FQGNSA. In DNA, the CDR3 is TGTGCCAGCAGCTTAGAGGCACTTCGGGAGCAGTACTTC. Translation gives CASSLEALREQYF.

This clonotype has just a few counts. The chain carries TRBV10-3 and TRBJ1-2; D ambiguous. V shed 3 bases and J shed 0 bases, with 11 bases lying between them. This CDR3 is 15 amino acids long. Germline CDR1 reads ENHRY; CDR2 reads SYGVKD. The CDR3 region is CAISEGPDSNYGYTF. The CDR3, as DNA: TGTGCCATCAGTGAAGGCCCGGACTCTAACTATGGCTACACCTTC.

Notes on this clonotype: An end of the junction differs from the germline gene, which may be a read error. This chain connects TRBV27 to TRBJ1-1; maybe TRBD1 (5 bases). Germline CDR1 is MNHEY and CDR2 is SMNVEV (reference sequence). This CDR3 spans 14 amino acids. The CDR3: CASSPPGRRSEAFF. The CDR3 DNA is TGTGCCAGCAGTCCCCCGGGACGCCGATCTGAGGCTTTCTTT.

In its sample, this clonotype was seen a few times. The rearrangement uses TRBV21-1 and TRBJ2-7. TRBV21-1 is a pseudogene. The CDR3 loop spans 15 amino acids. This chain's CDR3 is CASSKAHRNSYEQYF. The CDR3 DNA sequence: TGTGCCAGCAGCAAAGCTCACAGGAACTCCTACGAGCAGTACTTC.

The J gene is TRBJ2-2, the V gene TRBV29-1, with 7 bases lining up with TRBD1. V shed 4 bases, J shed 3 bases, and the junction held 5 bases outside the gene matches. Germline CDR1 SQVTM, CDR2 ANQGSEA. The length of the CDR3 is 14 residues. For the CDR3, the DNA is TGCAGCGTTGGGATAACAGGGGACACCGGGGAGCTGTTTTTT. Amino acids: CSVGITGDTGELFF.

This chain uses TRBV7-2 with TRBJ2-3; 10 bases are shared with TRBD1. The ends lost 3 bases at V and 3 bases at J; junction bases unmatched: 3. Germline lookup yields CDR1 SGHTA and CDR2 FQGNSA. The CDR3 is 15 residues long. CDR3 region: CASSLGGQGTDTQYF. The DNA for the CDR3 is TGTGCCAGCAGCTTGGGGGGACAGGGGACAGATACGCAGTATTTT.

This clonotype was seen many times. The gene calls are TRBV6-5 and TRBJ2-7, with TRBD1 matching over 7 bases. The CDR3 covers 13 residues. V was pared by 5 bases and J by 3 bases, with 4 bases of the junction left unmatched. Germline V lookup: CDR1 MNHEY, CDR2 SVGAGI. The CDR3 nucleotides are TGTGCCAGCAGTCGGGACAGCCGCTACGAGCAGTACTTC. This encodes CASSRDSRYEQYF.

This clonotype was detected many times. V is TRBV10-3 and J is TRBJ2-1; D may be TRBD2 (7 bases). The CDR3 length is 14 residues. The germline V gene has CDR1 ENHRY and CDR2 SYGVKD. Trimming took off 4 bases at V and 9 bases at J, with 16 bases between the two ends. DNA of the CDR3: TGTGCCATCAGTGTGGCTAGCGGAGGGGGTGAGCAGTTCTTC. Translated: CAISVASGGGEQFF.

This clonotype has at least ten counts. This chain joins TRBV20-1 and TRBJ2-1; 9 nucleotides line up with TRBD1. The germline V gene has CDR1 DFQATT and CDR2 SNEGSKA (reference sequence). V shed 1 base and J 2 bases; nucleotides not matched to a gene: 9. This CDR3 spans 17 amino acids. This CDR3 is CSARAPSGDRAYNEQFF. Written as DNA, the CDR3 is TGCAGTGCTAGAGCTCCCTCCGGGGACAGGGCCTACAATGAGCAGTTCTTC.

The rearrangement uses TRBV27 and TRBJ2-1; D remains unclear. Germline CDR1 and CDR2: MNHEY and SMNVEV (reference sequence). This CDR3 is built from 14 residues. V was clipped by 6 bases and J by 0 bases, with 9 bases between them. CDR3 bases: TGTGCCAGCAGCGGTAGGAGCTCCTACAATGAGCAGTTCTTC. Amino acids: CASSGRSSYNEQFF.